These T cell receptor beta chains were read from a single sample in a study of shared clonotypes between healthy human individuals. Profiling relied on immunoSEQ multiplex PCR, and the TCRdb table lists in-frame clones only, not all of them. The table includes approximately 590,000 clones, roughly 95% detected once. The specimen was naive CD8+ T cells sorted from blood. The receptor set was obtained from a woman in her twenties or thirties in good health. Each CDR3 is given with its conserved first and last residue. Each record gives: V gene, J gene, clone size, D gene, CDR3 DNA, CDR3 protein. D genes are given only for firm matches. Where a row states a size, it is once, few, many or the class of an expanded clone; other rows omit it.

TRBV6-5	TRBJ2-1	-	TRBD1	TGTGCCAGCAGCCAGACGACAGGGACCTACAATGAGCAGTTCTTC	CASSQTTGTYNEQFF
TRBV29-1	TRBJ2-5	-	TRBD2	TGCAGCTTCACCGGGGCTAGCGGGACCCAAGAGACCCAGTACTTC	CSFTGASGTQETQYF
TRBV27	TRBJ2-2	-	-	TGTGCCAGCCAGACACAGCCGAACACCGGGGAGCTGTTTTTT	CASQTQPNTGELFF
TRBV7-9	TRBJ2-2	-	TRBD2	TGTGCCAGCAGCAGGATAGCGGGAGTATCTCCCGGGGAGCTGTTTTTT	CASSRIAGVSPGELFF
TRBV28	TRBJ1-6	-	-	TGTGCCAGCGCCCTCGTACAGGCTGGGTTTAATTCACCCCTCCACTTT	CASALVQAGFNSPLHF
TRBV2	TRBJ2-1	once	TRBD2	TGTGCCAGCAGTAGCGGGAGCTCCTACAATGAGCAGTTCTTC	CASSSGSSYNEQFF
TRBV2	TRBJ2-1	-	-	TGTGCCAGCAGCGCACCCTCTACCGGGACTGGCTACAATGAGCAGTTCTTC	CASSAPSTGTGYNEQFF
TRBV5-1	TRBJ2-7	-	TRBD1	TGCGCCAGCAGCCTGGACAGGGAATACGAGCAGTACTTC	CASSLDREYEQYF
TRBV7-9	TRBJ2-2	-	TRBD2	TGTGCCAGCAGCTTAGTACTAGCGGGACGGACCGGGGAGCTGTTTTTT	CASSLVLAGRTGELFF
TRBV6-1	TRBJ1-2	-	-	TGTGCCAGCAGTGTACGTCCCGGGTCTGGCTATGGCTACACCTTC	CASSVRPGSGYGYTF
TRBV27	TRBJ2-5	-	-	TGTGCCAGCAGTTTATCTGCCGGAGCCGATCCAGAGACCCAGTACTTC	CASSLSAGADPETQYF
TRBV14	TRBJ1-1	-	-	TGTGCCAGCAGCCAAGATTCCGGATTGGATACTGAAGCTTTCTTT	CASSQDSGLDTEAFF
TRBV27	TRBJ2-1	-	-	TGTGCCAGCAGTTTATATCCAGGGGAAAGGGCCTACAATGAGCAGTTCTTC	CASSLYPGERAYNEQFF
TRBV15	TRBJ2-1	-	-	TGTGCCACCAGCAGAGTGGGGGTCGACAATGAGCAGTTCTTC	CATSRVGVDNEQFF
TRBV9	TRBJ2-7	-	TRBD1	TGTGCCAGCAGCGTAGATCAGGGGGACGAGCAGTACTTC	CASSVDQGDEQYF
TRBV4-1	TRBJ2-3	-	TRBD1	TGCGCCAGCAGCCTAGGACAGGGCACAGATACGCAGTATTTT	CASSLGQGTDTQYF
TRBV4-2	TRBJ1-1	-	-	TGTGCCAGCAGCCAAGGCCGGAGGGAAGCTTTCTTT	CASSQGRREAFF
TRBV21-1	TRBJ1-3	-	-	TGTGCCAGCAGCAAAGTAGGGGTCGGAGTCTCTGGAAACACCATATATTTT	CASSKVGVGVSGNTIYF
TRBV19	TRBJ2-1	-	TRBD2	TGTGCCAGTAGAAACCAACTAGCGGGAGGGCCGGACAATGAGCAGTTCTTC	CASRNQLAGGPDNEQFF
TRBV6-1	TRBJ1-3	-	-	TGTGCCAGCAGTGAAAGCAGGGGCCCTGGGAACACCATATATTTT	CASSESRGPGNTIYF
TRBV4-1	TRBJ2-7	once	TRBD1	TGCGCCAGCAGCCAGCTATGGGACAGGGGCCACGAGCAGTACTTC	CASSQLWDRGHEQYF
TRBV15	TRBJ1-2	-	-	TGTGCCACCAGCAGGGTACAGGGCACAGGCTACACCTTC	CATSRVQGTGYTF
TRBV10-2	TRBJ2-7	-	TRBD2	TGCGCCAGCAGTGAGTTGGCTAGCGGGAGCAGTGAGCAGTACTTC	CASSELASGSSEQYF